The source of this T cell receptor (beta chain) is a study of blood T cell repertoires in COVID-19. Overall study: Italy, Spain and the United States were the sources of the convalescent and acute COVID-19 samples. PBMCs, B-cell-depleted T cells, or T cells were the source of the cDNA or gDNA that made up the material.

This clone was detected a few times. Original analysis: Nucleated cell counts were estimated from reference gene primer amplification. Sequencing was performed with immunoSEQ multiplex PCR; in TCRdb, only in-frame clones are kept and a portion is missing. Clonal size and the V and J genes are those of that table, whereas D and trimming came from the DNA. The table lists over 120,000 clones, around nine tenths of them singletons. V trimming: 2 bases; J trimming: 8 bases; junction bases outside the gene matches: 8. The CDR3 totals 16 residues. Germline V gives CDR1 SNHLY, CDR2 FYNNEI. This clonotype was obtained from a woman aged 50 to 60 with active or convalescent COVID-19. The genes are TRBV2 and TRBJ1-4; 10 bases match TRBD1. Input material: peripheral blood. CDR3 nucleotides: TGTGCCAGCAGTGAACTTGTGGGACAGGGGTTCGAAAAACTGTTTTTT. Its protein is CASSELVGQGFEKLFF.